This is a list of T cell receptor beta chains from one sample in a study of CD8+ T cells in alopecia areata. TCRdb keeps only in-frame clones here, not all; method: immunoSEQ multiplex PCR. The sample includes around 210,000 clones, approximately 53% of them seen just once. Sequencing used CD8+ T cells sorted from blood. The receptors here all came from a human donor in good health. The CDR3 runs from the conserved cysteine through the conserved F or W. A D gene is named only where the DNA matches it firmly.

d_gene: NA; v_gene: TRBV5-1; j_gene: TRBJ1-5; CDR3aa: CASSLGGDQPQHF
d_gene: NA; v_gene: TRBV29-1; j_gene: TRBJ1-2; CDR3aa: CSAQGVQANYGYTF
d_gene: TRBD1; v_gene: TRBV7-8; j_gene: TRBJ1-5; CDR3aa: CASSLAKGGQGSSNQPQHF
d_gene: NA; v_gene: TRBV4-1; j_gene: TRBJ2-2; CDR3aa: CASSPEGRINTGELFF
d_gene: TRBD2; v_gene: TRBV5-6; j_gene: TRBJ2-5; CDR3aa: CASSMGLAGGQETQYF
d_gene: NA; v_gene: TRBV4-1; j_gene: TRBJ2-7; CDR3aa: CASSDRISMEQYF
d_gene: TRBD2; v_gene: TRBV7-9; j_gene: TRBJ2-5; CDR3aa: CASSLAGTSEETQYF
d_gene: NA; v_gene: TRBV9; j_gene: TRBJ1-5; CDR3aa: CASSTGAFNQPQHF
d_gene: NA; v_gene: TRBV5-6; j_gene: TRBJ2-7; CDR3aa: CASSHSYEQYF
d_gene: NA; v_gene: TRBV4-1; j_gene: TRBJ1-1; CDR3aa: CASSPHLLKTEAFF
d_gene: NA; v_gene: TRBV27; j_gene: TRBJ2-7; CDR3aa: CASSSPPQGGATYEQYF